This is a list of T cell receptor beta chains from one sample in a study of T cells in localized non-small cell lung cancer. Profiled with immunoSEQ multiplex PCR; TCRdb holds only in-frame clones, not every one. The sample gives roughly 38,000 clones, approximately 80% of which show up once; roughly 17% is in the top ten. The sequences come from peripheral blood, collected before any cancer treatment. The receptors originated from a male donor at least 60 years old with stage III squamous cell lung carcinoma. CDR3s include the opening cysteine and the closing phenylalanine or tryptophan. Each record gives: clone size, D gene, V gene, J gene, CDR3 protein, CDR3 DNA. D genes are given only for firm matches. Size values are once, few and many counts, or a class for expanded clones, and some rows have none.

>.|.|TRBV5-4|TRBJ2-1
CASRPRESSYNEQFF
TGTGCCAGCAGGCCAAGGGAAAGCTCCTACAATGAGCAGTTCTTC
>once|TRBD1|TRBV5-1|TRBJ2-2
CASSLGQGAAGELFF
TGCGCCAGCAGCTTAGGACAGGGGGCCGCCGGGGAGCTGTTTTTT
>.|.|TRBV6-5|TRBJ1-6
CASSWSRDYNSPLHF
TGTGCCAGCAGTTGGTCCAGGGACTATAATTCACCCCTCCACTTT
>.|.|TRBV7-9|TRBJ1-3
CASSGYQGSSGNTIYF
TGTGCCAGCAGCGGCTATCAAGGGAGCTCTGGAAACACCATATATTTT
>.|TRBD2|TRBV9|TRBJ2-1
CASNRLAGLGEQFF
TGTGCCAGCAACCGACTAGCGGGACTCGGGGAGCAGTTCTTC
>.|.|TRBV6-5|TRBJ2-7
CASSLTGDPRRDEQYF
TGTGCCAGCAGTTTAACCGGGGACCCACGAAGAGACGAGCAGTACTTC
>.|TRBD1|TRBV7-2|TRBJ1-1
CASSRDSYTEAFF
TGTGCCAGCAGCCGGGACAGTTACACTGAAGCTTTCTTT
>once|TRBD1|TRBV6-6|TRBJ1-1
CASIPGQGTNTEAFF
TGTGCCAGCATTCCCGGACAGGGTACGAACACTGAAGCTTTCTTT
>.|.|TRBV18|TRBJ2-5
CASSPKETQYF
TGTGCCAGCTCGCCAAAAGAGACCCAGTACTTC
>.|.|TRBV19|TRBJ2-1
CASSIGLKQFF
TGTGCCAGTAGTATAGGCTTAAAGCAGTTCTTC
>.|.|TRBV10-3|TRBJ1-5
CAIGRDSNQPQHF
TGTGCCATAGGACGAGATAGCAATCAGCCCCAGCATTTT
>once|TRBD1|TRBV13|TRBJ2-7
CASSLPGQASYEQYF
TGTGCCAGCAGCTTGCCGGGACAGGCCTCCTACGAGCAGTACTTC
>.|TRBD1|TRBV5-4|TRBJ1-2
CASSWTPGQNYGYTF
TGTGCCAGCAGTTGGACTCCGGGACAGAACTATGGCTACACCTTC
>.|.|TRBV2|TRBJ1-5
CASSDAGGGQPQHF
TGTGCCAGCAGTGATGCGGGGGGTGGCCAGCCCCAGCATTTT
>.|.|TRBV7-9|TRBJ1-4
CASSLGGPGFDEKLFF
TGTGCCAGCAGCTTAGGTGGGCCTGGTTTCGATGAAAAACTGTTTTTT
>.|TRBD1|TRBV19|TRBJ2-1
CASSKRTGHNEQFF
TGTGCCAGTAGTAAACGGACAGGGCACAATGAGCAGTTCTTC
>.|TRBD2|TRBV11-3|TRBJ2-1
CASSPHNRLAGNEQFF
TGTGCCAGCAGCCCTCACAACCGACTAGCGGGCAATGAGCAGTTCTTC
>.|TRBD1|TRBV4-1|TRBJ1-2
CASSQEGTGVRYGYTF
TGCGCCAGCAGCCAAGAGGGGACAGGGGTTCGTTATGGCTACACCTTC
>.|TRBD1|TRBV5-1|TRBJ1-6
CASSWDSGSPLHF
TGCGCCAGCAGCTGGGACAGCGGTTCACCCCTCCACTTT
>.|.|TRBV18|TRBJ2-1
CASSPTSGYNEQFF
TGTGCCAGCTCACCGACTAGTGGGTACAATGAGCAGTTCTTC
>few|TRBD1|TRBV18|TRBJ2-1
CASSPPGRGLANEQFF
TGTGCCAGCTCACCACCAGGCAGGGGGCTCGCGAATGAGCAGTTCTTC
>few|TRBD1|TRBV5-6|TRBJ1-5
CASSLRVGDREQPQHF
TGTGCCAGCAGCTTGAGGGTCGGGGACAGGGAACAGCCCCAGCATTTT
>.|TRBD1|TRBV2|TRBJ1-5
CASSGQGGSQPQHF
TGTGCCAGCAGTGGACAGGGAGGGAGTCAGCCCCAGCATTTT
>.|TRBD2|TRBV27|TRBJ2-7
CASSLAGRAVSEQYF
TGTGCCAGCAGTTTGGCCGGGAGGGCCGTGAGCGAGCAGTACTTC
>.|.|TRBV19|TRBJ1-1
CASILGTGETAFF
TGTGCCAGTATCCTAGGAACGGGGGAAACAGCTTTCTTT
>.|TRBD2|TRBV11-2|TRBJ2-5
CASSSRTSGEETQYF
TGTGCCAGCAGCTCCCGGACTAGCGGGGAAGAGACCCAGTACTTC
>.|TRBD1|TRBV5-4|TRBJ1-3
CASSKPGQGSDTIYF
TGTGCCAGCAGCAAACCGGGACAGGGGTCGGACACCATATATTTT
>.|.|TRBV27|TRBJ2-2
CASSWYGTQGPGELFF
TGTGCCAGCAGTTGGTACGGGACTCAGGGTCCCGGGGAGCTGTTTTTT
>.|TRBD2|TRBV29-1|TRBJ2-5
CSVARGTSGRQETQYF
TGCAGCGTAGCCCGGGGGACTAGCGGGCGACAAGAGACCCAGTACTTC
>.|.|TRBV7-6|TRBJ2-2
CASSLGQGRGNTGELFF
TGTGCCAGCAGCTTAGGCCAGGGTAGGGGAAACACCGGGGAGCTGTTTTTT
>.|.|TRBV5-1|TRBJ1-1
CASSLGGNTEAFF
TGCGCCAGCAGCTTGGGCGGTAACACTGAAGCTTTCTTT
>.|TRBD2|TRBV7-9|TRBJ2-1
CASSPTAGGTNEQFF
TGTGCCAGCAGCCCTACAGCGGGAGGAACGAATGAGCAGTTCTTC
>.|.|TRBV30|TRBJ1-2
CAWRSDRTYGYTF
TGTGCCTGGAGGAGCGACAGGACCTATGGCTACACCTTC
>.|.|TRBV19|TRBJ1-5
CASSVDDQPQHF
TGTGCCAGTAGCGTAGACGATCAGCCCCAGCATTTT
>.|TRBD1|TRBV4-2|TRBJ2-3
CASTGTGGRTDTQYF
TGTGCCAGCACCGGGACAGGGGGCCGAACAGATACGCAGTATTTT
>.|TRBD2|TRBV5-1|TRBJ2-3
CASSAGTSGIDTQYF
TGCGCCAGCAGCGCCGGGACTAGCGGGATAGATACGCAGTATTTT
>.|.|TRBV10-3|TRBJ2-1
CAISEPPGSSQSSYNEQFF
TGTGCCATCAGTGAGCCCCCAGGTTCTTCACAGAGCTCCTACAATGAGCAGTTCTTC
>few|.|TRBV20-1|TRBJ1-1
CSARDGSEAFF
TGCAGTGCTAGAGATGGGTCTGAAGCTTTCTTT
>.|TRBD1|TRBV27|TRBJ2-5
CASRTGGIETQYF
TGTGCCAGTAGGACAGGGGGCATAGAGACCCAGTACTTC
>.|TRBD1|TRBV10-1|TRBJ1-1
CASSETGAANTEAFF
TGCGCCAGCAGTGAGACAGGGGCGGCGAACACTGAAGCTTTCTTT
>.|.|TRBV6-1|TRBJ1-1
CASSVRRADTEAFF
TGTGCCAGCAGTGTTCGACGGGCAGACACTGAAGCTTTCTTT
>.|.|TRBV15|TRBJ2-7
CATSSARREQYF
TGTGCCACCAGCAGCGCCCGTAGGGAGCAGTACTTC
>once|.|TRBV14|TRBJ1-2
CASSRADYGYTF
TGTGCCAGCAGCCGGGCGGACTATGGCTACACCTTC
>.|.|TRBV9|TRBJ2-1
CASSVLAGSGEQFF
TGTGCCAGCAGCGTTCTAGCCGGGAGCGGTGAGCAGTTCTTC